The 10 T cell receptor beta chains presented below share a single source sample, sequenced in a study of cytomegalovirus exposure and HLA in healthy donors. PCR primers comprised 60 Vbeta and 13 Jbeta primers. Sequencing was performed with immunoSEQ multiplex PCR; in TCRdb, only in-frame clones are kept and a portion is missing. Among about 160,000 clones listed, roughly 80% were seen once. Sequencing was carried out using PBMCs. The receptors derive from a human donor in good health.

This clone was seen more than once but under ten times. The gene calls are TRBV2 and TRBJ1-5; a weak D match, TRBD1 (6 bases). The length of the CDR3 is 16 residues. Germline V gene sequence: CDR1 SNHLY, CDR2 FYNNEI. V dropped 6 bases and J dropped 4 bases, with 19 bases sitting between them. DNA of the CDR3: TGTGCCAGCAGGCAGGGGACCGGGATAAGAAATCAGCCCCAGCATTTT. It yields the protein CASRQGTGIRNQPQHF.

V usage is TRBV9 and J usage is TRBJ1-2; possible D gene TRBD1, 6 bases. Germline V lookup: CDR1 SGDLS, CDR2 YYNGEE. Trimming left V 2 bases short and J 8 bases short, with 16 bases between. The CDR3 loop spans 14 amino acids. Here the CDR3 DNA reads TGTGCCAGCAGCGTCGACCAGGGGTGGGACGGCTACACCTTC. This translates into CASSVDQGWDGYTF.

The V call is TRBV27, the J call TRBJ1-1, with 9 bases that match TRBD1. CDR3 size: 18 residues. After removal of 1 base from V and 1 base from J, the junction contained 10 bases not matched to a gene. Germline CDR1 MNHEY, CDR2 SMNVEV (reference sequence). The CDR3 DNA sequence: TGTGCCAGCAGTTTATTTGCCGGGACAGGGCTTGGGAACACTGAAGCTTTCTTT. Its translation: CASSLFAGTGLGNTEAFF.

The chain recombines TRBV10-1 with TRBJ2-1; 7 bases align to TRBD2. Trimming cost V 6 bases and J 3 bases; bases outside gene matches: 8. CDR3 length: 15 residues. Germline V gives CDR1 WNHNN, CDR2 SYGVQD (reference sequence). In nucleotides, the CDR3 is TGCGCCAGCAGGGGGAGCGGGGTAGGCTACAATGAGCAGTTCTTC. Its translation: CASRGSGVGYNEQFF.

CDR3 DNA sequence: TGTGCCACCCTCCCTTCTTCACCTGGGAGTAGCAATCAGCCCCAGCATTTT. Encoded protein: CATLPSSPGSSNQPQHF. The rearrangement uses TRBV19 and TRBJ1-5; D is unresolved. V lost 10 bases, J lost 0 bases, and 22 bases lay in between. Germline lookup yields CDR1 LNHDA and CDR2 SQIVND (reference sequence). The CDR3 totals 17 residues.

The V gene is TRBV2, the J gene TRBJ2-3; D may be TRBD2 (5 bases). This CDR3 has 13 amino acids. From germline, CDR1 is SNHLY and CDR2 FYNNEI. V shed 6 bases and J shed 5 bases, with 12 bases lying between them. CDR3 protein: CASSQERQDTQYF. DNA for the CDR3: TGTGCCAGCAGCCAGGAGCGGCAAGATACGCAGTATTTT.

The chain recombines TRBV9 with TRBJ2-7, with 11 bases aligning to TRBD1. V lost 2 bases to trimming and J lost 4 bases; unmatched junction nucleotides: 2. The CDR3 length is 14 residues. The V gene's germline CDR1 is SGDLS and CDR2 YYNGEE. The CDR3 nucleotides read TGTGCCAGCAGCGTGGACAGGGGGCCTTACGAGCAGTACTTC. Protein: CASSVDRGPYEQYF.

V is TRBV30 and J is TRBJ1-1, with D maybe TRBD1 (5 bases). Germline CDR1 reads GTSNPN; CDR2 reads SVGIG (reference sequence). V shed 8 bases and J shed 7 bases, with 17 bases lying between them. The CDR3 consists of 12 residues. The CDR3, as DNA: TGTGCCGCCGCCCACCAAACAGGTGAAGCTTTCTTT. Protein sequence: CAAAHQTGEAFF.

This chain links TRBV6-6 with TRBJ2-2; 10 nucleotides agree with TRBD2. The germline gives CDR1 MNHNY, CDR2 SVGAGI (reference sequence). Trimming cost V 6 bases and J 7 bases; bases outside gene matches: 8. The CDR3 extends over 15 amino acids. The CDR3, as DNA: TGTGCCAGCAGACGGCCCGGGACTAGCGTCGGGGAGCTGTTTTTT. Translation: CASRRPGTSVGELFF.

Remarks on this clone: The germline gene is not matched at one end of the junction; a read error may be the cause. This CDR3 reads CSSSPSSGPIQEGTGELFF. The CDR3 region has the DNA TGTTCCAGCAGCCCTTCTAGCGGGCCAATTCAAGAGGGGACCGGGGAGCTGTTTTTT. The chain joins TRBV7-9 to TRBJ2-2; 8 nucleotides align to TRBD2. Germline V lookup: CDR1 SEHNR, CDR2 FQNEAQ (reference sequence). The CDR3 has 19 residues.